Below, 10 T cell receptor beta chains from the same sample are listed, as sequenced in a study of molecular identifiers for immune sequencing clone quantification. TCRdb used MiXCR to reprocess the PCR reads, holding one entry per CDR3 protein. The table has about 640,000 distinct CDR3 sequences, about 20% seen once. The sequencing sample was made of naive CD8+ T cells from blood, with Jurkat cell RNA spiked in. The subset is: FACS-sorted CD8+CD4-CCR7+CD45RA+ naive T cells. All receptors come from a human donor in good health. Some libraries in this study had Jurkat cell RNA spiked in.

The table lists this clonotype with many counts. The chain is built from TRBV4-3 and TRBJ2-7, with D possibly matching TRBD2 (5 bases). Germline CDR1 reads LGHNA; CDR2 reads YSLEER. V gave up 0 bases and J gave up 2 bases, with 11 bases separating them. This CDR3 comprises 15 residues. For the CDR3, the DNA is TGCGCCAGCAGCCAAGAGGCTAGCCTAGCCTACGAGCAGTACTTC. It specifies CASSQEASLAYEQYF.

A few counts support this clonotype. The J gene is TRBJ2-7, the V gene TRBV19; D gene uncertain. This CDR3 has 16 residues. In germline, CDR1 is LNHDA, CDR2 SQIVND (reference sequence). V was trimmed by 0 bases and J by 2 bases, leaving 14 bases between them. In DNA form, the CDR3 reads TGTGCCAGTAGTATAGATCCGTCAGCTGCCCCCTACGAGCAGTACTTC. It specifies CASSIDPSAAPYEQYF.

This clonotype has a count of ten or more. CDR3 loop: CASSLFTGGNTDTQYF. The DNA of the CDR3 is TGTGCCAGCAGCTTATTTACAGGGGGAAACACAGATACGCAGTATTTT. The chain recombines TRBV7-9 with TRBJ2-3; 8 positions agree with TRBD1. J was trimmed by 2 bases and V by 2 bases; bases with no gene match: 6. Per the germline V gene, CDR1 is SEHNR and CDR2 is FQNEAQ (reference sequence). CDR3 length: 16 residues. The full variable domain, its missing parts supplied by reference TRBV7-9 and TRBJ2-3, is DTGVSQNPRHKITKRGQNVTFRCDPISEHNRLYWYRQTLGQGPEFLTYFQNEAQLEKSRLLSDRFSAERPKGSFSTLEIQRTEQGDSAMYLCASSLFTGGNTDTQYFGPGTRLTVL.

The table lists this clonotype with a few counts. The genes are TRBV10-1 and TRBJ2-3; 12 bases match TRBD1. Germline trimming cut 4 bases from V and 2 bases from J; bases unmatched to any gene: 4. Germline values: CDR1 WNHNN, CDR2 SYGVQD (reference sequence). There are 16 residues in the CDR3. The CDR3 DNA is TGCGCCAGCAGTGCCGGGACAGGGGGCGCCACAGATACGCAGTATTTT. This sequence encodes CASSAGTGGATDTQYF.

The table lists this clonotype with a few counts. The J gene is TRBJ2-7, the V gene TRBV12-3 or TRBV12-4; 11 nucleotides line up with TRBD1. J lost 0 bases, V lost 6 bases, and 4 bases had no gene match. CDR3 length equals 15 residues. For the CDR3, the DNA is TGTGCCAGCAGCAGGACAGGGGGCGGCTCCTACGAGCAGTACTTC. This translates into CASSRTGGGSYEQYF.

Many counts were recorded for this clonotype. The chain employs TRBV4-1 and TRBJ1-5; D gene uncertain. Germline V gene data show CDR1 as MGHRA and CDR2 as YSYEKL. The CDR3 is made up of 17 amino acids. The germline V and J ends were trimmed by 1 base and 0 bases, with 13 bases remaining between them. CDR3 coding DNA: TGCGCCAGCAGCCAAGTGGCTATCGGAACTAGCAATCAGCCCCAGCATTTT. Translating it yields CASSQVAIGTSNQPQHF.

This clonotype was recorded once. CDR3 sequence (DNA): TGCAGTGCTAGAGCAATTTCCGGGGATAACCAAGAGACCCAGTACTTC. Protein: CSARAISGDNQETQYF. The chain carries TRBV20-1 and TRBJ2-5; tentatively, D is TRBD2 (5 bases). Germline values: CDR1 DFQATT, CDR2 SNEGSKA (reference sequence). The CDR3 consists of 16 residues. V was shortened by 1 base and J by 0 bases, with 15 bases between the two germline ends.

There are many counts of this clonotype. The rearrangement uses TRBV7-6 and TRBJ1-5; tentatively, D is TRBD1 (5 bases). The CDR3 contains 20 residues. Germline V gene lookup returns CDR1 SGHVS and CDR2 FNYEAQ. Trimming cost V 10 bases and J 0 bases, with 31 bases left between them. This CDR3 reads CATSGRERGVRDYSNQPQHF. The CDR3 nucleotides are TGTGCCACTTCTGGTCGGGAGCGGGGGGTACGAGACTATAGCAATCAGCCCCAGCATTTT.

This clonotype occurred many times. The V and J genes are TRBV7-6 and TRBJ2-5, with unresolved D. CDR3 length equals 13 residues. CDR1 and CDR2 (germline): SGHVS, FNYEAQ. Deletions cut 1 base from V and 1 base from J, with 4 bases between. This CDR3 reads CASSLVVQETQYF. CDR3 coding DNA: TGTGCCAGCAGCTTAGTAGTCCAAGAGACCCAGTACTTC.

CDR3 nucleotide sequence: TGTGCCAGCAGCTTACAGACGGCCGGGGAGCTGTTTTTT. This sequence encodes CASSLQTAGELFF. The chain joins TRBV11-2 to TRBJ2-2; D remains unclear. Germline lookup yields CDR1 SGHAT and CDR2 FQNNGV. The V and J ends lost 2 bases and 6 bases respectively, with 7 bases between them. The CDR3 loop spans 13 amino acids.